The 24 T cell receptor beta chains presented below share a single source sample, sequenced in a study of STAT5B mutations in CD4+ large granular lymphocyte leukemia. Sequencing was performed with immunoSEQ multiplex PCR; in TCRdb, only in-frame clones are kept and a portion is missing. The profile shows approximately 33,000 clones, approximately 88% of them singletons. The sequenced sample was CD4+ T cells from blood buffy coats. The receptors here all came from a human donor in good health.

The chain joins TRBV7-9 to TRBJ1-4; D is uncertain. Germline values: CDR1 SEHNR, CDR2 FQNEAQ (reference sequence). The CDR3 consists of 14 residues. Between the trimmed V and J ends, which lost 3 bases and 4 bases, there was a span of 9 bases. This CDR3 reads CASSFGQYNEKLFF. The DNA of the CDR3 is TGTGCCAGCAGCTTCGGGCAGTATAATGAAAAACTGTTTTTT. Together with reference TRBV7-9 and TRBJ1-4, the CDR3 gives the full variable domain: DTGVSQNPRHKITKRGQNVTFRCDPISEHNRLYWYRQTLGQGPEFLTYFQNEAQLEKSRLLSDRFSAERPKGSFSTLEIQRTEQGDSAMYLCASSFGQYNEKLFFGSGTQLSVL.

Here the CDR3 reads CASSTLAGGVNEQFF. The CDR3 DNA is TGTGCCAGTAGTACCCTAGCGGGAGGGGTTAATGAGCAGTTCTTC. The chain combines TRBV19 with TRBJ2-1, with 12 nucleotides matching TRBD2. J was trimmed by 7 bases and V by 4 bases; bases with no gene match: 5. From germline, CDR1 is LNHDA and CDR2 SQIVND (reference sequence). The CDR3 extends over 15 amino acids. Combining the CDR3 with reference TRBV19 and TRBJ2-1 gives the whole variable domain DGGITQSPKYLFRKEGQNVTLSCEQNLNHDAMYWYRQDPGQGLRLIYYSQIVNDFQKGDIAEGYSVSREKKESFPLTVTSAQKNPTAFYLCASSTLAGGVNEQFFGPGTRLTVL.

CDR3 in DNA: TGTGCCATCAGCGCTCCCCTTCTTCCGGGACAGGGGACGAGGCGCACTGAAGCTTTCTTT. Its translation: CAISAPLLPGQGTRRTEAFF. The chain carries TRBV10-3 and TRBJ1-1, with TRBD1 matching over 10 bases. This CDR3 spans 20 amino acids. The germline CDR1 and CDR2 sequences are ENHRY and SYGVKD. The J segment lost 4 bases and the V segment lost 6 bases, leaving 23 bases of the junction unmatched.

V gene TRBV19 combines with J gene TRBJ1-2; no clear D gene. V lost 5 bases to trimming and J lost 3 bases, with 16 bases between them. Germline V gene sequence: CDR1 LNHDA, CDR2 SQIVND (reference sequence). The CDR3 totals 15 residues. In nucleotides, the CDR3 is TGTGCCAGTAGTGACCCCCCCAGTGGGGACTATGGCTACACCTTC. Protein product: CASSDPPSGDYGYTF.

This clone was counted between two and nine times. V usage is TRBV19 and J usage is TRBJ1-1; D not certain. This CDR3 contains 10 residues. The V end was cut by 5 bases, the J end by 11 bases, with 9 bases between. Germline loops: CDR1 LNHDA, CDR2 SQIVND (reference sequence). CDR3 sequence: CASSLGEAFF. The CDR3 DNA reads TGTGCCAGTAGTCTGGGAGAGGCTTTCTTT. Looking up the rest from reference TRBV19 and TRBJ1-1 gives the full variable domain: DGGITQSPKYLFRKEGQNVTLSCEQNLNHDAMYWYRQDPGQGLRLIYYSQIVNDFQKGDIAEGYSVSREKKESFPLTVTSAQKNPTAFYLCASSLGEAFFGQGTRLTVV.

The chain links TRBV11-2 to TRBJ1-3; D perhaps matches TRBD1 (6 bases). Germline CDR1 reads SGHAT; CDR2 reads FQNNGV. Trimming left V 2 bases short and J 5 bases short, with 16 bases between. This CDR3 is built from 16 residues. The CDR3 sequence: CASSLKPDRTRNTIYF. The CDR3 DNA reads TGTGCCAGCAGCTTAAAACCCGACAGGACCCGAAACACCATATATTTT.

The CDR3 DNA follows: TGTGCCACCTTAATGCCGGGACTCAAAAACATTCAGTACTTC. Translation: CATLMPGLKNIQYF. The rearrangement links TRBV19 to TRBJ2-4, with TRBD2 as a possible D gene (6 bases). Trimming shortened V by 10 bases and J by 3 bases, and 16 bases separated the two germline ends. This CDR3 comprises 14 residues. In germline, CDR1 is LNHDA, CDR2 SQIVND (reference sequence). Drawing the rest from reference TRBV19 and TRBJ2-4, the complete variable domain is DGGITQSPKYLFRKEGQNVTLSCEQNLNHDAMYWYRQDPGQGLRLIYYSQIVNDFQKGDIAEGYSVSREKKESFPLTVTSAQKNPTAFYLCATLMPGLKNIQYFGAGTRLSVL.

This rearrangement joins TRBV4-3 to TRBJ1-6; TRBD1 is a possible D gene (5 bases). CDR3 size: 16 residues. The ends were cut back, 1 base at V and 10 bases at J, with 17 bases in the middle. Germline V CDR1 and CDR2: LGHNA, YSLEER. CDR3: CASSQARQGPWSPLHF. CDR3 nucleotides: TGCGCCAGCAGCCAAGCTCGCCAGGGCCCTTGGTCACCCCTCCACTTT.

This clone has just one count. The chain couples TRBV29-1 to TRBJ1-1; D unresolved. V lost 4 bases and J 0 bases, leaving 9 bases between the germline ends. The CDR3 contains 13 residues. Germline CDR1 reads SQVTM; CDR2 reads ANQGSEA. The DNA of the CDR3 is TGCAGCGTTGTAAGGTTTCTGAACACTGAAGCTTTCTTT. It is translated as CSVVRFLNTEAFF.

This chain uses TRBV5-1 with TRBJ1-6; the D is unclear. The V end lost 0 bases, the J end lost 5 bases, and 6 bases lay between the germline ends. CDR1 is SGHRS, CDR2 YFSETQ, per germline. CDR3 length: 14 residues. The CDR3 is CASSLDQNNSPLHF. The CDR3, as DNA: TGCGCCAGCAGCTTGGACCAGAATAATTCACCCCTCCACTTT.

The sample holds a few counts of this clone. The rearrangement joins TRBV11-2 to TRBJ2-7, with 7 bases identical to TRBD1. CDR1 SGHAT and CDR2 FQNNGV come from the germline V gene. The V and J ends lost 5 bases and 2 bases, in that order; junction bases with no gene match: 6. The CDR3 covers 14 residues. CDR3 sequence reads: CASSPWTGTYEQYF. The CDR3 bases are TGTGCCAGCAGCCCGTGGACAGGCACCTACGAGCAGTACTTC.

The chain links TRBV11-2 to TRBJ1-4, with D maybe TRBD1 (5 bases). This CDR3 is built from 15 residues. V lost 5 bases and J lost 2, with 12 bases in between. Germline loops: CDR1 SGHAT, CDR2 FQNNGV. The CDR3 bases are TGTGCCAGCAGCCCGGGGGGTAGGACTAATGAAAAACTGTTTTTT. Translated: CASSPGGRTNEKLFF.

The rearrangement joins TRBV6-6 to TRBJ1-2, with no clear D. Trimming removed 0 bases at V and 4 bases at J, with 12 bases between. Germline lookup yields CDR1 MNHNY and CDR2 SVGAGI (reference sequence). The CDR3 is made up of 15 amino acids. CDR3 DNA sequence: TGTGCCAGCAGTTACTCCGGACGGTCCTCCTATGGCTACACCTTC. As protein: CASSYSGRSSYGYTF.

The chain is built from TRBV7-9 and TRBJ1-2; possible D gene TRBD1, 6 bases. Germline V lookup: CDR1 SEHNR, CDR2 FQNEAQ (reference sequence). The CDR3 sequence is 15 residues long. Trimming cost V 4 bases and J 0 bases, with 12 bases left between them. The CDR3 DNA follows: TGTGCCAGCAGCTACCTGCGGGGGCCTAACTATGGCTACACCTTC. As protein: CASSYLRGPNYGYTF.

The chain carries TRBV6-1 and TRBJ2-7, with D uncertain. The CDR3 has 10 residues. The V end was cut by 7 bases, the J end by 4 bases, with 5 bases between. From germline, CDR1 is MNHNS and CDR2 SASEGT. CDR3 DNA: TGTGCCAGCAAAGGATACGAGCAGTACTTC. Protein sequence: CASKGYEQYF.

J is TRBJ1-1 and V is TRBV6-6; D remains unclear. The CDR3 has 13 amino acids. Per the germline V gene, CDR1 is MNHNY and CDR2 is SVGAGI (reference sequence). V lost 0 bases, J lost 3 bases, and 5 bases lay in between. The CDR3 coding sequence is TGTGCCAGCAGTTACTCGGTTGACACTGAAGCTTTCTTT. Protein sequence: CASSYSVDTEAFF.

This rearrangement joins TRBV7-2 to TRBJ2-2, with 7 bases fitting TRBD1. From germline, CDR1 is SGHTA and CDR2 FQGNSA. The CDR3 is 17 residues long. V shed 5 bases, J shed 1 base, and the junction held 10 bases outside the gene matches. CDR3 protein: CASSPYSGTVNTGELFF. DNA of the CDR3: TGTGCCAGCAGCCCGTACTCCGGGACAGTGAACACCGGGGAGCTGTTTTTT. Combining the CDR3 with reference TRBV7-2 and TRBJ2-2 gives the whole variable domain GAGVSQSPSNKVTEKGKDVELRCDPISGHTALYWYRQSLGQGLEFLIYFQGNSAPDKSGLPSDRFSAERTGGSVSTLTIQRTQQEDSAVYLCASSPYSGTVNTGELFFGEGSRLTVL.

The chain employs TRBV27 and TRBJ2-3, with 8 bases that match TRBD1. Trimming took 6 bases from V and 1 from J; bases not matched to a gene: 9. The germline V gene has CDR1 MNHEY and CDR2 SMNVEV (reference sequence). The CDR3 extends over 16 amino acids. The CDR3 nucleotides are TGTGCCAGCAGAAAAAGGGCGACAGGGGGCACAGATACGCAGTATTTT. It translates to CASRKRATGGTDTQYF.

The rearrangement joins TRBV7-2 to TRBJ1-5; 8 bases match TRBD1. Germline values: CDR1 SGHTA, CDR2 FQGNSA. V dropped 5 bases and J dropped 5; count of bases not matched to a gene: 2. This CDR3 contains 13 residues. CDR3 sequence reads: CASSNRGDQPQHF. The CDR3 DNA reads as TGTGCCAGCAGCAACAGGGGGGATCAGCCCCAGCATTTT.

This chain connects TRBV28 to TRBJ1-5; unclear D gene. The CDR3 runs 12 residues. CDR1 and CDR2 (germline): MDHEN, SYDVKM. Trimming removed 3 bases from V and 6 bases from J, with 6 bases in between. This CDR3 is CASSLAPQPQHF. As DNA, the CDR3 is TGTGCCAGCAGTTTGGCACCTCAGCCCCAGCATTTT.

The V and J genes are TRBV7-9 and TRBJ1-1; D is undetermined. This CDR3 has 11 amino acids. Germline-derived CDR1 and CDR2 are SEHNR and FQNEAQ (reference sequence). Trimming took 5 bases from V and 8 from J, leaving 9 bases between them. CDR3: CASSQSGEAFF. CDR3 bases: TGTGCCAGCAGCCAGAGCGGCGAAGCTTTCTTT.

This chain joins TRBV5-1 and TRBJ1-1, with a tentative D call TRBD1 (6 bases). The germline V gene encodes CDR1 SGHRS and CDR2 YFSETQ. V gave up 5 bases and J gave up 5 bases, with 16 bases separating them. CDR3 size: 14 residues. In nucleotides, the CDR3 is TGCGCCAGCAGACAAAAACAGGGTCTTACTGAAGCTTTCTTT. It is translated as CASRQKQGLTEAFF. The whole variable domain, remainder taken from reference TRBV5-1 and TRBJ1-1, is KAGVTQTPRYLIKTRGQQVTLSCSPISGHRSVSWYQQTPGQGLQFLFEYFSETQRNKGNFPGRFSGRQFSNSRSEMNVSTLELGDSALYLCASRQKQGLTEAFFGQGTRLTVV.

The V gene is TRBV10-3, the J gene TRBJ1-2; D gene unclear. V lost 0 bases and J 1 base, leaving 12 bases between the germline ends. The germline CDR1 and CDR2 sequences are ENHRY and SYGVKD. CDR3 length equals 16 residues. CDR3 in amino acids: CAISESEGKGNYGYTF. CDR3 in DNA: TGTGCCATCAGTGAGTCCGAAGGGAAGGGTAACTATGGCTACACCTTC.

The genes are TRBV19 and TRBJ1-1; no clear D gene. This CDR3 has 15 residues. Germline CDR1 and CDR2: LNHDA and SQIVND (reference sequence). V lost 6 bases to trimming and J lost 6 bases, with 20 bases between them. In nucleotides, the CDR3 is TGTGCCAGTAGAGGAGAGGGTGAGGGATTTTCTGAAGCTTTCTTT. Amino acids: CASRGEGEGFSEAFF.